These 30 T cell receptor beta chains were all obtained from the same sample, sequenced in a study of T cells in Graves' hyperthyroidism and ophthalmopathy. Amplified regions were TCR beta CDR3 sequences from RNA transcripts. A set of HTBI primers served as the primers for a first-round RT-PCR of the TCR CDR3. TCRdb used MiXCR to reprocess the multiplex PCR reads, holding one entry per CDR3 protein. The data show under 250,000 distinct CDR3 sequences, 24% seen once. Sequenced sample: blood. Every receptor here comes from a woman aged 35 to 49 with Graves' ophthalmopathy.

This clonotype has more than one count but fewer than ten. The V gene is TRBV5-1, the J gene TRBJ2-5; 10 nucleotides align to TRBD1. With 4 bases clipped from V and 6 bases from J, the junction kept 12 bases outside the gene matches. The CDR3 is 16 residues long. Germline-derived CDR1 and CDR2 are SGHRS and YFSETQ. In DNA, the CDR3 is TGCGCCAGCAGCAGGGGCCGGGACAGGGGATGGAAGACCCAGTACTTC. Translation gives CASSRGRDRGWKTQYF.

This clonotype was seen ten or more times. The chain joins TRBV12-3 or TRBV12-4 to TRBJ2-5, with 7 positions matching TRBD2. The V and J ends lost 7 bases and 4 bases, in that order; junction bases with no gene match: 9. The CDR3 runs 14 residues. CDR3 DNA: TGTGCCAGCACCCCGGCGGCGGGAGCAGAGACCCAGTACTTC. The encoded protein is CASTPAAGAETQYF.

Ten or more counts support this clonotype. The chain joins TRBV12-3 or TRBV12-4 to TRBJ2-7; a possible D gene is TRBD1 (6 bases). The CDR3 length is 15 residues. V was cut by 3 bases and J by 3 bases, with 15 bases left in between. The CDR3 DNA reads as TGTGCCAGCAGTTTTAGCCAGGGGATAAGCTACGAGCAGTACTTC. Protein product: CASSFSQGISYEQYF.

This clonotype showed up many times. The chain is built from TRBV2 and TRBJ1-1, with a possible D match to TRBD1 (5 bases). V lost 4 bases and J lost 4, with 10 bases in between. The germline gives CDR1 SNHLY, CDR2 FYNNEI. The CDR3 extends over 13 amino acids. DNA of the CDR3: TGTGCCAGCAGTGTTAATAGGGGCACTGAAGCTTTCTTT. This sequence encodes CASSVNRGTEAFF.

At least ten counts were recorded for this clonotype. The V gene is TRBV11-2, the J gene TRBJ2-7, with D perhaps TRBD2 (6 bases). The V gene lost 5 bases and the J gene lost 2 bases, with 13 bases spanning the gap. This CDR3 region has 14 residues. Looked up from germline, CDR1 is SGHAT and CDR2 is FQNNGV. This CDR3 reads CASSLTTSTYEQYF. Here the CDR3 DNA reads TGTGCCAGCAGCCTGACGACTAGTACCTACGAGCAGTACTTC.

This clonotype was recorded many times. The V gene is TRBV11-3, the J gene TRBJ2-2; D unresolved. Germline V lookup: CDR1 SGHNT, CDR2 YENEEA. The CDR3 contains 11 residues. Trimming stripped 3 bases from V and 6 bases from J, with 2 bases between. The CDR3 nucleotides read TGTGCCAGCAGCTTTCCCGGGGAGCTGTTTTTT. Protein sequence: CASSFPGELFF.

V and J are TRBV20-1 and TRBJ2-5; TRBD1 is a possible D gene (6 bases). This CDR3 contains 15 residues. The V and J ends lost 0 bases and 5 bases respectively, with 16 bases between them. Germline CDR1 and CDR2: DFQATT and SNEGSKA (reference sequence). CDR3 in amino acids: CSARELQGFGETQYF. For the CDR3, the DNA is TGCAGTGCTAGAGAATTACAGGGTTTTGGCGAGACCCAGTACTTC.

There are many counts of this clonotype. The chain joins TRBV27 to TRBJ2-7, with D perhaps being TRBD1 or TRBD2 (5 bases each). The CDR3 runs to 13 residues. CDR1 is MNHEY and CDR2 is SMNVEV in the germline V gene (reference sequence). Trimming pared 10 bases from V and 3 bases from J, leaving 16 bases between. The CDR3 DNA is TGTGCCACCGCGTGGGGGTTCGGCTACGAGCAGTACTTC. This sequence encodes CATAWGFGYEQYF.

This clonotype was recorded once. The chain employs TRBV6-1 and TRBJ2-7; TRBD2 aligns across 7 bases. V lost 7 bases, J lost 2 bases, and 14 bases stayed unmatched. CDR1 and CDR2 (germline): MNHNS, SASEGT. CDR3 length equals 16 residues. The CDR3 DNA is TGTGCCAGCACTGGGCTTACCGGGACTACACCCTACGAGCAGTACTTC. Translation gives CASTGLTGTTPYEQYF.

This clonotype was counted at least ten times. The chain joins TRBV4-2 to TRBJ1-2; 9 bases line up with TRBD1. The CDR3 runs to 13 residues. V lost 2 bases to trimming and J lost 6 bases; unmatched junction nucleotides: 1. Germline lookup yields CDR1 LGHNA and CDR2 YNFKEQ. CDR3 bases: TGTGCCAGCAGCCAAAGGACAGGGGATGGCTACACCTTC. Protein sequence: CASSQRTGDGYTF.

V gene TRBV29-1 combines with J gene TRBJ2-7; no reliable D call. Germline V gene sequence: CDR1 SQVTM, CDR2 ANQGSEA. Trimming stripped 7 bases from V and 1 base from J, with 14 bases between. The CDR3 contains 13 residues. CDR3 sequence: CSALGRYSYEQYF. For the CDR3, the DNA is TGCAGCGCGCTTGGACGGTATTCCTACGAGCAGTACTTC.

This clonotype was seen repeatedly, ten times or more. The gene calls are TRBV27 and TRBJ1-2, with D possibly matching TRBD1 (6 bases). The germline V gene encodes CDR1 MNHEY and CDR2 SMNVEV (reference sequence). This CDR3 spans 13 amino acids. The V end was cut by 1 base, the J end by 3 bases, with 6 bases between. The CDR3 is CASSLYRDYGYTF. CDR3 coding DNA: TGTGCCAGCAGTTTATACAGGGACTATGGCTACACCTTC.

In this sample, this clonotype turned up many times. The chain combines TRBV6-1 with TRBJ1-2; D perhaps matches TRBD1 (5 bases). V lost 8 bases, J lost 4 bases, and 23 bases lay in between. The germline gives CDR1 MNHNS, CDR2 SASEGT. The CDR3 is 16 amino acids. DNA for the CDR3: TGTGCCAGCCGCGAACTGACAGATCCCTTAGGCTATGGCTACACCTTC. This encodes CASRELTDPLGYGYTF.

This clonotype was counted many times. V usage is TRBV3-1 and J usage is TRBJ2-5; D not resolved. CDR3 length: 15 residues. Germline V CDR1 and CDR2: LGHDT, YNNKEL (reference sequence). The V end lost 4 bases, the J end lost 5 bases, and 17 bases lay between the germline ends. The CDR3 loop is CASSPSRSQVETQYF. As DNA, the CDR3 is TGTGCCAGCAGCCCTTCGAGGTCACAAGTGGAGACCCAGTACTTC.

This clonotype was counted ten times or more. The CDR3 DNA follows: TGCAGTGCTAGAGGTGGGGCGAACACTGAAGCTTTCTTT. Protein: CSARGGANTEAFF. The gene calls are TRBV20-1 and TRBJ1-1; possible D gene TRBD1, 5 bases. The V end lost 1 base, the J end lost 1 base, and 7 bases lay between the germline ends. Germline CDR1 is DFQATT and CDR2 is SNEGSKA (reference sequence). CDR3 length equals 13 residues.

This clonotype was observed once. CDR3 sequence: CATSNPVKTGFQQYF. In DNA form, the CDR3 reads TGTGCCACCAGCAACCCAGTGAAAACAGGGTTCCAGCAGTACTTC. The gene calls are TRBV15 and TRBJ2-7, with D tentatively TRBD1 (6 bases). Germline CDR1 and CDR2: LNHNV and YYDKDF (reference sequence). The V gene lost 4 bases and the J gene lost 8 bases, with 21 bases spanning the gap. The CDR3 is 15 amino acids.

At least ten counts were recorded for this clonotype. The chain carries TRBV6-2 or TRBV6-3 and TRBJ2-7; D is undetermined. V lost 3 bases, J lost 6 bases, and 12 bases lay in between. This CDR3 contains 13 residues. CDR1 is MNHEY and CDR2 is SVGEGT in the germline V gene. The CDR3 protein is CASSYSPAGEQYF. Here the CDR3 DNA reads TGTGCCAGCAGTTATTCCCCGGCAGGCGAGCAGTACTTC.

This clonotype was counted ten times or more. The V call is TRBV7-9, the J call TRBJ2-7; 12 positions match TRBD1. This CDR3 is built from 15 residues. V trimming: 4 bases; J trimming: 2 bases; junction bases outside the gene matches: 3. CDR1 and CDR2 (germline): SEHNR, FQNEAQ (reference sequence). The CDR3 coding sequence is TGTGCCAGCAGCTGGGGGACAGGGGGCGCCTACGAGCAGTACTTC. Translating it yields CASSWGTGGAYEQYF. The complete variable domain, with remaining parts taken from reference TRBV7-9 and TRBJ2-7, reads DTGVSQNPRHKITKRGQNVTFRCDPISEHNRLYWYRQTLGQGPEFLTYFQNEAQLEKSRLLSDRFSAERPKGSFSTLEIQRTEQGDSAMYLCASSWGTGGAYEQYFGPGTRLTVT.

The CDR3, as DNA: TGTGCCAGCAGACCCGAAGGGGTGGGCTACGAGCAGTACTTC. Its protein is CASRPEGVGYEQYF. V gene TRBV12-3 or TRBV12-4 combines with J gene TRBJ2-7; D is possibly TRBD1 (5 bases). This CDR3 region has 14 residues. V was clipped by 6 bases and J by 3 bases, with 15 bases between them.

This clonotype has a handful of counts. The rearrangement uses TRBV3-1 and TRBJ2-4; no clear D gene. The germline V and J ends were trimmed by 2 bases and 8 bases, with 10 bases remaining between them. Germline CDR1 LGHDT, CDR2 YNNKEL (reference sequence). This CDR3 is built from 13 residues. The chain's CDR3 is CASSQRAQDIQYF. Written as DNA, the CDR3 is TGTGCCAGCAGCCAAAGGGCCCAGGACATTCAGTACTTC.

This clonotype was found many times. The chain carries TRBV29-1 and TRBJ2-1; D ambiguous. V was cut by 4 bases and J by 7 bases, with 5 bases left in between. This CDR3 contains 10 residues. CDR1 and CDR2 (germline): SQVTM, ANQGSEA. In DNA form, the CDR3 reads TGCAGCGTTGGAATGAATGAGCAGTTCTTC. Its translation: CSVGMNEQFF.

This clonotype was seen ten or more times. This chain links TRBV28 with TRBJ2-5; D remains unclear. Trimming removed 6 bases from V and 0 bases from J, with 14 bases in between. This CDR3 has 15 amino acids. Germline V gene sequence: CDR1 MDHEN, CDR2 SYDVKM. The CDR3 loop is CASSPHSDYQETQYF. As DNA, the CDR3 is TGTGCCAGCAGCCCACACTCCGACTACCAAGAGACCCAGTACTTC.

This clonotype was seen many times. Written as DNA, the CDR3 is TGTGCCAGCAGTTCCTTACTAGCGGGAGGTCAGGAGACCCAGTACTTC. Translated: CASSSLLAGGQETQYF. This chain joins TRBV6-5 and TRBJ2-5, with TRBD2 matching 12 bases. CDR3 size: 16 residues. Germline V gives CDR1 MNHEY, CDR2 SVGAGI. Losses at the gene ends were 4 bases for V and 5 bases for J; bases not matched to a gene: 8.

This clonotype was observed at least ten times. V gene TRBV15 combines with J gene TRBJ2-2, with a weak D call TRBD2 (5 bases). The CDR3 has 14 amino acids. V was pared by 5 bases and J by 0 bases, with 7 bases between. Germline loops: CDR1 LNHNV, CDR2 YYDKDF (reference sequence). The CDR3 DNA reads TGTGCCACCAGCTGGAGGACGAACACCGGGGAGCTGTTTTTT. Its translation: CATSWRTNTGELFF.

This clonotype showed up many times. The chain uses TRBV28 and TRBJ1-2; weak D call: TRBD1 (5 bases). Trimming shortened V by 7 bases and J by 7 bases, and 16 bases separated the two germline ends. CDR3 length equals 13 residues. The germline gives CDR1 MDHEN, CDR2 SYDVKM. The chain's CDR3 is CASTPLGEFGYTF. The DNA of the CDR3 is TGTGCCAGCACCCCCTTAGGGGAATTTGGCTACACCTTC.

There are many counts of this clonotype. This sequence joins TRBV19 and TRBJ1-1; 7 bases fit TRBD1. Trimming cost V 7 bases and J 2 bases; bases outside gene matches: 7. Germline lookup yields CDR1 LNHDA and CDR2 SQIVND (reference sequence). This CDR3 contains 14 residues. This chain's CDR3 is CASIQGGANTEAFF. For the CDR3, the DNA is TGTGCCAGTATTCAGGGGGGAGCTAACACTGAAGCTTTCTTT.

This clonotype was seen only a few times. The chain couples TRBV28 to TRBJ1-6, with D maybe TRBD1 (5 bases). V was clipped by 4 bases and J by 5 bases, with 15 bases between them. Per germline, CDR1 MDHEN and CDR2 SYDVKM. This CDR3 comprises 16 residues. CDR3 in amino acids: CASSWEGAGNNSPLHF. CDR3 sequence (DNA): TGTGCCAGCAGTTGGGAAGGGGCAGGGAATAATTCACCCCTCCACTTT.

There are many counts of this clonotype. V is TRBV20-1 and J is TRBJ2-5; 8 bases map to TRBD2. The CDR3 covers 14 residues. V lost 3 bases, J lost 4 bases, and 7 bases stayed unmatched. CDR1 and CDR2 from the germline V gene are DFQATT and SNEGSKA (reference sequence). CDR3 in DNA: TGCAGTGCTAGTCCCGGACTAGCTCGAGAGACCCAGTACTTC. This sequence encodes CSASPGLARETQYF.

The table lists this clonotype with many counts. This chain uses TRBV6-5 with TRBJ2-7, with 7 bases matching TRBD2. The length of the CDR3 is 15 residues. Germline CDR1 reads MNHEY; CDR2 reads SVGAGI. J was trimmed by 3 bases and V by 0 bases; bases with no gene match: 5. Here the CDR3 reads CASSYSNGGSYEQYF. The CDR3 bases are TGTGCCAGCAGTTACTCGAACGGCGGGAGCTACGAGCAGTACTTC.

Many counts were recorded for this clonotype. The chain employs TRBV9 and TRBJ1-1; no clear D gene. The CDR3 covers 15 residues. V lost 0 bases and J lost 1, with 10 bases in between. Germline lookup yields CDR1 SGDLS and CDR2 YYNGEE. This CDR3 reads CASSVASAKNTEAFF. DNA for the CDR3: TGTGCCAGCAGCGTAGCTTCCGCAAAGAACACTGAAGCTTTCTTT.